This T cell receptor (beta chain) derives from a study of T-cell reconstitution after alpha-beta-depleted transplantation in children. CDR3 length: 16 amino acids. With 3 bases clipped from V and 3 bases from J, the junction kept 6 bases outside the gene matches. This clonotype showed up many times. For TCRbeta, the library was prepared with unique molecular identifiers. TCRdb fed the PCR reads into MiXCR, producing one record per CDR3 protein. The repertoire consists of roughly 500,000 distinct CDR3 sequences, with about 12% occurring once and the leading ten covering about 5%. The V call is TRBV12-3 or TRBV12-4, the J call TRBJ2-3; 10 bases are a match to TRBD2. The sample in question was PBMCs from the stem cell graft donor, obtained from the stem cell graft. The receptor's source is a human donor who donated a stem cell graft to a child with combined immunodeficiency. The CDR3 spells CASSFSSGGITDTQYF. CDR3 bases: TGTGCCAGCAGTTTCAGTAGCGGGGGGATTACAGATACGCAGTATTTT.